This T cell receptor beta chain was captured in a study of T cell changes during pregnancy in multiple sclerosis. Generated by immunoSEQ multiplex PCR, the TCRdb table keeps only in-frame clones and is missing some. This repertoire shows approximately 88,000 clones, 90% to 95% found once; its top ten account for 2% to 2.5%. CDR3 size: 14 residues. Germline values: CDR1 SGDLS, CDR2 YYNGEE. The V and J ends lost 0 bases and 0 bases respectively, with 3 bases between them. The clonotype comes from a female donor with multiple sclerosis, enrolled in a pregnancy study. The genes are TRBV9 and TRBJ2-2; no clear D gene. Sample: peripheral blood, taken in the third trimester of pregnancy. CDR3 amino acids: CASSVAANTGELFF. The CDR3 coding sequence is TGTGCCAGCAGCGTAGCGGCGAACACCGGGGAGCTGTTTTTT.